The TCR beta chain under discussion was sequenced for a study of blood T cell repertoires in COVID-19. This clone has more than one count but fewer than ten. Profiled with immunoSEQ multiplex PCR; TCRdb holds only in-frame clones, not every one. Among roughly 170,000 clones listed, approximately 87% were seen once. This CDR3 is built from 12 residues. Per the germline V gene, CDR1 is SGHAT and CDR2 is FQNNGV. V gave up 5 bases and J gave up 8 bases, with 10 bases separating them. Sequencing was carried out using peripheral blood. This TCR derives from a woman between 65 and 79 years old with COVID-19, enrolled during active disease. V gene TRBV11-2 combines with J gene TRBJ2-1, with D possibly matching TRBD1 (5 bases). The CDR3, as DNA: TGTGCCAGCAGCCCTCAGGGATATGAGCAGTTCTTC. This translates into CASSPQGYEQFF. Full variable domain (missing parts from reference TRBV11-2 and TRBJ2-1): EAGVAQSPRYKIIEKRQSVAFWCNPISGHATLYWYQQILGQGPKLLIQFQNNGVVDDSQLPKDRFSAERLKGVDSTLKIQPAKLEDSAVYLCASSPQGYEQFFGPGTRLTVL.